The clone carrying this TCR beta chain turned up a few times. Its specificity is unknown. This sample was taken from a study of T cells in Graves' hyperthyroidism and ophthalmopathy. Points from the study as a whole: The model predicted ophthalmopathy a median around 6.5 months before onset.

The TCR beta CDR3 regions underwent amplification using RNA transcripts as the source. The HTBI set primed first-round TCR CDR3 RT-PCR. TCRdb re-derived calls from the multiplex PCR reads in MiXCR, one entry per CDR3 protein. The profile shows around 690,000 distinct CDR3 sequences, roughly 20% of them singletons. Germline-derived CDR1 and CDR2 are MNHNS and SASEGT. The CDR3 has 13 amino acids. Trimming left V 5 bases short and J 0 bases short, with 7 bases between. The sample taken for sequencing was blood. This TCR was sampled from a man aged 25-40 years with Graves' ophthalmopathy. V and J are TRBV6-1 and TRBJ1-1; D call uncertain. CDR3 in amino acids: CASSPDVNTEAFF. CDR3 nucleotides: TGTGCCAGCAGTCCTGACGTGAACACTGAAGCTTTCTTT.